These 9 T cell receptor beta chains were sequenced from one sample in a study of cytomegalovirus exposure and HLA in healthy donors (dated by TCRdb to 2017 to 2019). To prepare the library, the immunoSEQ multiplex PCR assay was applied. For the multiplex PCR, a mixture combining 60 forward primers for TCR Vbeta segments and 13 reverse primers for TCR Jbeta segments was used. Entries here come from immuneACCESS through TCRdb and include only in-frame sequences with V and J called. Some clones fail to appear in such tables; in the studies checked, an unresolved V gene covers under half of the shortfall, and the cause of the remainder is unknown. The table for this sample lists about 240,000 clones; about 86% of them were counted only once. The ten largest account for roughly 7.4% of the sample. Sequenced material: PBMCs. These receptors all stem from a woman aged 60-75 years in good health and CMV-seropositive.

The CDR3 spells CASSPPGGRLSMQYF. The CDR3 region has the DNA TGTGCCAGCAGCCCTCCAGGGGGCCGGCTTTCCATGCAGTACTTC. The gene calls are TRBV5-4 and TRBJ2-7, with 8 bases identical to TRBD1. The CDR3 runs to 15 residues. Trimming cost V 4 bases and J 9 bases; bases outside gene matches: 15. Germline loops: CDR1 SGHNT, CDR2 YYREEE (reference sequence).

The CDR3 DNA follows: TGTGCCAGCAGTGAGAAACAGGGAGTAGTAACTGGGGCCAACGTCCTGACTTTC. Amino acids: CASSEKQGVVTGANVLTF. The chain is built from TRBV25-1 and TRBJ2-6; possible D gene TRBD1, 6 bases. Germline V lookup: CDR1 MGHDK, CDR2 SYGVNS. CDR3 size: 18 residues. V shed 3 bases and J shed 2 bases, with 17 bases lying between them. Together with reference TRBV25-1 and TRBJ2-6, the CDR3 gives the full variable domain: EADIYQTPRYLVIGTGKKITLECSQTMGHDKMYWYQQDPGMELHLIHYSYGVNSTEKGDLSSESTVSRIRTEHFPLTLESARPSHTSQYLCASSEKQGVVTGANVLTFGAGSRLTVL.

The chain has TRBV28 and TRBJ2-2; 10 positions match TRBD2. V dropped 6 bases and J dropped 6; count of bases not matched to a gene: 10. This CDR3 is built from 16 residues. Germline V gene sequence: CDR1 MDHEN, CDR2 SYDVKM. CDR3 sequence reads: CASSSLDSGRAGELFF. As DNA, the CDR3 is TGTGCCAGCAGCTCCCTTGACAGCGGGAGGGCCGGGGAGCTGTTTTTT.

This rearrangement joins TRBV15 to TRBJ1-1, with unresolved D. The V and J ends lost 4 bases and 5 bases respectively, with 14 bases between them. CDR3 length: 14 amino acids. Germline V gene sequence: CDR1 LNHNV, CDR2 YYDKDF (reference sequence). For the CDR3, the DNA is TGTGCCACCAGCATTCTGACGGTGAGGACTGAAGCTTTCTTT. Its translation is CATSILTVRTEAFF.

This rearrangement joins TRBV6-5 to TRBJ1-4; D possibly corresponds to TRBD1 (5 bases). Germline loops: CDR1 MNHEY, CDR2 SVGAGI. The CDR3 sequence is 15 residues long. V was clipped by 3 bases and J by 8 bases, with 16 bases between them. CDR3 residues: CASSYLRFGGEKLFF. Written as DNA, the CDR3 is TGTGCCAGCAGTTATCTCCGGTTTGGGGGGGAAAAACTGTTTTTT.

The J gene is TRBJ2-2, the V gene TRBV7-6; TRBD1 agrees at 7 bases. The CDR3 is 15 residues long. The ends lost 7 bases at V and 1 base at J; junction bases unmatched: 6. Germline CDR1 reads SGHVS; CDR2 reads FNYEAQ. The CDR3 spells CASIPTGENTGELFF. DNA for the CDR3: TGTGCCAGCATTCCTACAGGGGAGAACACCGGGGAGCTGTTTTTT.

This clone has more than one count but fewer than ten. The rearrangement links TRBV10-3 to TRBJ1-4; TRBD1 might be the D (5 bases). The CDR3 extends over 13 amino acids. V was clipped by 7 bases and J by 7 bases, with 13 bases between them. CDR1 is ENHRY and CDR2 is SYGVKD in the germline V gene. CDR3 sequence reads: CAIKRGEGEKLFF. CDR3 in DNA: TGTGCCATCAAGCGAGGGGAGGGTGAAAAACTGTTTTTT.

J is TRBJ2-1 and V is TRBV29-1; possible D gene TRBD2, 6 bases. V lost 0 bases and J 13 bases, leaving 22 bases between the germline ends. Germline V lookup: CDR1 SQVTM, CDR2 ANQGSEA. This CDR3 is built from 15 residues. This CDR3 reads CSVEDPRRDWLSQFF. The CDR3 DNA follows: TGCAGCGTTGAAGACCCGAGGCGGGACTGGTTGAGTCAGTTCTTC.

This chain links TRBV5-4 with TRBJ2-3, with TRBD2 matching over 8 bases. Germline trimming cut 5 bases from V and 1 base from J; bases unmatched to any gene: 6. The CDR3 length is 15 residues. Germline CDR1 and CDR2: SGHNT and YYREEE (reference sequence). Here the CDR3 reads CASRAGGLGTDTQYF. The DNA for the CDR3 is TGTGCCAGCAGGGCGGGAGGCCTGGGCACAGATACGCAGTATTTT. Drawing the rest from reference TRBV5-4 and TRBJ2-3, the complete variable domain is ETGVTQSPTHLIKTRGQQVTLRCSSQSGHNTVSWYQQALGQGPQFIFQYYREEENGRGNFPPRFSGLQFPNYSSELNVNALELDDSALYLCASRAGGLGTDTQYFGPGTRLTVL.